These 7 T cell receptor beta chains came from one sample sequenced in a study of T-cell memory formation after mild COVID-19. TCRdb re-analysed the 5' RACE reads in MiXCR, keeping a single row per CDR3 protein. The sample includes 350,000 to 500,000 distinct CDR3 sequences, 20% to 25% seen only once; the top ten take roughly 13%. Sequences were obtained from PBMCs or a T cell subset sorted from them (not recorded which). The origin of the receptors is an adult woman who had mild COVID-19 (a few samples of this study predate the infection). Cell type and time point are not known.

This clonotype was seen only a few times. J is TRBJ2-5 and V is TRBV20-1, with unresolved D. CDR3 length: 18 residues. The germline V gene has CDR1 DFQATT and CDR2 SNEGSKA (reference sequence). The germline V and J ends were trimmed by 0 bases and 1 base, with 21 bases remaining between them. The CDR3 DNA follows: TGCAGTGCTAGAGATTTCCCAATGTCGGTGGTAATCCAAGAGACCCAGTACTTC. Its translation is CSARDFPMSVVIQETQYF.

V is TRBV15 and J is TRBJ2-7; possible D gene TRBD2, 7 bases. There are 15 residues in the CDR3. V gave up 2 bases and J gave up 6 bases, with 17 bases separating them. CDR1 and CDR2 (germline): LNHNV, YYDKDF (reference sequence). The CDR3 here is CATSRPRGGLGEQYF. The CDR3 bases are TGTGCCACCAGCAGACCTAGGGGGGGGCTCGGCGAGCAGTACTTC.

The V gene is TRBV7-2, the J gene TRBJ1-5; tentative D call: TRBD1 (5 bases). Germline CDR1 reads SGHTA; CDR2 reads FQGNSA. The CDR3 totals 15 residues. Trimming pared 2 bases from V and 6 bases from J, leaving 14 bases between. The CDR3 sequence: CASSLRGTVGQPQHF. The CDR3 DNA reads as TGTGCCAGCAGCTTAAGGGGTACGGTAGGTCAGCCCCAGCATTTT.

The chain recombines TRBV9 with TRBJ2-3; unclear D gene. Germline V gene sequence: CDR1 SGDLS, CDR2 YYNGEE. V was pared by 2 bases and J by 1 base, with 17 bases between. The CDR3 extends over 17 amino acids. The CDR3 DNA reads as TGTGCCAGCAGCGTCCGGTCGACTCAACGGGGCACAGATACGCAGTATTTT. Protein: CASSVRSTQRGTDTQYF. The whole variable domain, filled in from reference TRBV9 and TRBJ2-3, reads DSGVTQTPKHLITATGQRVTLRCSPRSGDLSVYWYQQSLDQGLQFLIQYYNGEERAKGNILERFSAQQFPDLHSELNLSSLELGDSALYFCASSVRSTQRGTDTQYFGPGTRLTVL.

This clonotype was recorded a few times. Sequence at one end of the junction differs from germline and may be a read error. The CDR3 region is CASTLGSGTRTAEQFF. DNA of the CDR3: TGTGCCAGCACTTTAGGGTCCGGGACGCGAACTGCTGAGCAGTTCTTC. This chain joins TRBV12-3 or TRBV12-4 and TRBJ2-1; D possibly matches TRBD1 or TRBD2 (5 bases each). The CDR3 loop spans 16 amino acids.

This chain connects TRBV5-1 to TRBJ2-7; the D gene is possibly TRBD1 (7 bases). Per the germline V gene, CDR1 is SGHRS and CDR2 is YFSETQ. V lost 5 bases and J lost 2, with 14 bases in between. This CDR3 region has 14 residues. CDR3 amino acids: CASRRDSDTYEQYF. The CDR3 DNA reads TGCGCCAGCAGGCGGGACAGTGACACCTACGAGCAGTACTTC.

At least ten counts were recorded for this clonotype. V and J are TRBV12-3 or TRBV12-4 and TRBJ2-3; maybe TRBD2 (6 bases). The CDR3 covers 14 residues. V was pared by 3 bases and J by 5 bases, with 12 bases between. CDR3 residues: CASSFGGGGDTQYF. The DNA for the CDR3 is TGTGCCAGCAGTTTCGGGGGAGGTGGAGATACGCAGTATTTT.